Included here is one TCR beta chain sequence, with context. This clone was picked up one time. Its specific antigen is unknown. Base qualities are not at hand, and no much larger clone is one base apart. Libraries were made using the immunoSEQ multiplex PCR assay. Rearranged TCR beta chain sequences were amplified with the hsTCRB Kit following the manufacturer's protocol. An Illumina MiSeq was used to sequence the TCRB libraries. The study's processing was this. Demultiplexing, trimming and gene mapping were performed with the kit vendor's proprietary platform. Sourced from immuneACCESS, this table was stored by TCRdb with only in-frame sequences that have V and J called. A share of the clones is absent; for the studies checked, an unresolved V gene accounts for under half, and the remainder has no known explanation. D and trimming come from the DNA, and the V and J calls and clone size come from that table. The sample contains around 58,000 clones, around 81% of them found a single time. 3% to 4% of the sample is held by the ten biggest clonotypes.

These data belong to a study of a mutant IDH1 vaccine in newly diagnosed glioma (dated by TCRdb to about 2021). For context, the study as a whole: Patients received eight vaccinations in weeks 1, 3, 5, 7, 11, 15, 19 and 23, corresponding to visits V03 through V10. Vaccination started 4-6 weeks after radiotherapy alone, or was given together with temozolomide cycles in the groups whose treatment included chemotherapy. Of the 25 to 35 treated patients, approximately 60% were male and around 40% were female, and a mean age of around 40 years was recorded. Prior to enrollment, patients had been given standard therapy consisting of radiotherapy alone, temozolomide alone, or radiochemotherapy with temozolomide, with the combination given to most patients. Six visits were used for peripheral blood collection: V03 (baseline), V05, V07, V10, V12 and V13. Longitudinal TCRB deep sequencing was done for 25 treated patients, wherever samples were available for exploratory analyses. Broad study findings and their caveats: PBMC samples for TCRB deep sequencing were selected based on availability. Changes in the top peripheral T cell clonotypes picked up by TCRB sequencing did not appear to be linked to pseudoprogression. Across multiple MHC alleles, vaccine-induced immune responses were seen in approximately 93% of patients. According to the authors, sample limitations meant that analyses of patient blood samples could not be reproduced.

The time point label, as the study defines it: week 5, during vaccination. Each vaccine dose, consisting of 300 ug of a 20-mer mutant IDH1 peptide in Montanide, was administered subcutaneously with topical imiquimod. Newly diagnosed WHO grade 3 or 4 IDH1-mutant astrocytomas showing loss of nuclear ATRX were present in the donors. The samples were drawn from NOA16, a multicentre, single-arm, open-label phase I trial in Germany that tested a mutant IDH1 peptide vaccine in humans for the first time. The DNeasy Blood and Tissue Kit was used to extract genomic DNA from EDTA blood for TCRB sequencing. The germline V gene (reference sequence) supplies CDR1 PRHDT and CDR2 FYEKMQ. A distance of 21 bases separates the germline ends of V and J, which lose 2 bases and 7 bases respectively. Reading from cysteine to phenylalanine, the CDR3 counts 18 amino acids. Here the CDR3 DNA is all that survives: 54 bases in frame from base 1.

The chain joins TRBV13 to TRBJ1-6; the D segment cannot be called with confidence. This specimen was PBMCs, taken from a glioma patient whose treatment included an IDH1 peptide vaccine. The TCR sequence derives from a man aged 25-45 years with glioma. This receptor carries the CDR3 CASSLFVRVGRVNSPLHF. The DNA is TGTGCCAGCAGCTTATTCGTAAGGGTGGGGAGAGTAAATTCACCCCTCCACTTT.